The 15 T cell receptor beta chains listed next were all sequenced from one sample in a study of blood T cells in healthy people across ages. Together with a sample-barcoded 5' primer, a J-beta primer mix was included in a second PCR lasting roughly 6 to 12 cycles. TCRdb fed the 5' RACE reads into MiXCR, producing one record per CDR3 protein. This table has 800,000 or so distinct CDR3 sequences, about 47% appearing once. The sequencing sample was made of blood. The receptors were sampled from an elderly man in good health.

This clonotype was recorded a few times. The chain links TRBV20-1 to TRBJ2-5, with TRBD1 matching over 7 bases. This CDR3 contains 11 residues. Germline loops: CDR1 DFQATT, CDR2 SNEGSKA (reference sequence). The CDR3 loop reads CSLNRGETQYF. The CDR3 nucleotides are TGCAGCCTCAACAGGGGAGAGACCCAGTACTTC.

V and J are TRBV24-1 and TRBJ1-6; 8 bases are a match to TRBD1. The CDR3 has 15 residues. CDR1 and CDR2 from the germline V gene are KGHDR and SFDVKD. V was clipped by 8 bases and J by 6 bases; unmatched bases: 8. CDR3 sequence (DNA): TGTGCCACCAACGAAGGACAGGGAAGTAATTCACCCCTCCACTTT. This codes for CATNEGQGSNSPLHF.

The CDR3 here is CASSAGQSYEQYF. The CDR3 DNA follows: TGTGCCAGCTCCGCGGGACAGTCCTACGAGCAGTACTTC. The chain joins TRBV18 to TRBJ2-7; a possible D gene is TRBD1 (7 bases). V was clipped by 6 bases and J by 1 base, with 10 bases between them. CDR1 KGHSH and CDR2 LQKENI come from the germline V gene. The CDR3 contains 13 residues.

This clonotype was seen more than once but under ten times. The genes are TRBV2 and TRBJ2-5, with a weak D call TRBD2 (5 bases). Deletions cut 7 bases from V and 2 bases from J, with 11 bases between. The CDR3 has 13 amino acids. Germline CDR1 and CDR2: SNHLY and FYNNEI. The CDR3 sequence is CASKRRDQETQYF. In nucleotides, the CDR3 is TGTGCCAGCAAGCGCCGGGATCAAGAGACCCAGTACTTC. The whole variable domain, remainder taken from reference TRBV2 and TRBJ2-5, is EPEVTQTPSHQVTQMGQEVILRCVPISNHLYFYWYRQILGQKVEFLVSFYNNEISEKSEIFDDQFSVERPDGSNFTLKIRSTKLEDSAMYFCASKRRDQETQYFGPGTRLLVL.

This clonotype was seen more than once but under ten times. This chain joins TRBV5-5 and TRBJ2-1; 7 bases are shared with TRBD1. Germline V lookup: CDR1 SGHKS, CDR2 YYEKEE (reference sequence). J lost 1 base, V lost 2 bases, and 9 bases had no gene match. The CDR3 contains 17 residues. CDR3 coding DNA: TGTGCCAGCAGCTTACGCGGTGACAGGGTATCCTACAATGAGCAGTTCTTC. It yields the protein CASSLRGDRVSYNEQFF. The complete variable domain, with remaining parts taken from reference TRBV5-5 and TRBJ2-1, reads DAGVTQSPTHLIKTRGQQVTLRCSPISGHKSVSWYQQVLGQGPQFIFQYYEKEERGRGNFPDRFSARQFPNYSSELNVNALLLGDSALYLCASSLRGDRVSYNEQFFGPGTRLTVL.

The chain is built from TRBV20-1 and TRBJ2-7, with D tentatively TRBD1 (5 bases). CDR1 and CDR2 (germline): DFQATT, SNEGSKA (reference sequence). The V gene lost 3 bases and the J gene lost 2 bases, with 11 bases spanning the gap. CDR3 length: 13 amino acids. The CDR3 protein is CSASVAGPYEQYF. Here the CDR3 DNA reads TGCAGTGCTAGTGTCGCAGGGCCCTACGAGCAGTACTTC.

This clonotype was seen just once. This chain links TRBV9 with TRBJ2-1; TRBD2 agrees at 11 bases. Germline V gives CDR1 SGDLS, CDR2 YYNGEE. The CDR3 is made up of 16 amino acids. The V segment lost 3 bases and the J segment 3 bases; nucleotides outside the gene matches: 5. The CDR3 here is CASSGGTSGYYNEQFF. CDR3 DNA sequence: TGTGCCAGCAGCGGGGGGACTAGCGGATACTACAATGAGCAGTTCTTC. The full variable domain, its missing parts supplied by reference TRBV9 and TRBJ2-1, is DSGVTQTPKHLITATGQRVTLRCSPRSGDLSVYWYQQSLDQGLQFLIQYYNGEERAKGNILERFSAQQFPDLHSELNLSSLELGDSALYFCASSGGTSGYYNEQFFGPGTRLTVL.

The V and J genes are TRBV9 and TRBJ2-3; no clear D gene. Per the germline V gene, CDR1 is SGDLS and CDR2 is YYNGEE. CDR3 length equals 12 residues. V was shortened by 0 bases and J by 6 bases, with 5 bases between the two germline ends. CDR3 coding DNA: TGTGCCAGCAGCGTAGCTCGGGATACGCAGTATTTT. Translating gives CASSVARDTQYF.

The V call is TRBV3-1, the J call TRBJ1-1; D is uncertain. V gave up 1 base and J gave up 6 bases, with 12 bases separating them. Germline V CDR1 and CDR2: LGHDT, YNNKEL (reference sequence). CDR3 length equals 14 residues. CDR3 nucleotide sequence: TGTGCCAGCAGCCAAGCCGGCCGAGGCGCTGAAGCTTTCTTT. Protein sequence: CASSQAGRGAEAFF.

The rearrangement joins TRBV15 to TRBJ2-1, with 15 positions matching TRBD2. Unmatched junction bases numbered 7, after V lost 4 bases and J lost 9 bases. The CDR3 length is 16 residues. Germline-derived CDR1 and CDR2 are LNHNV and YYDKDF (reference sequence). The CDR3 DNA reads TGTGCCACCAGCACCTGGACTAGCGGGAGGGCTTTTGAGCAGTTCTTC. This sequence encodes CATSTWTSGRAFEQFF.

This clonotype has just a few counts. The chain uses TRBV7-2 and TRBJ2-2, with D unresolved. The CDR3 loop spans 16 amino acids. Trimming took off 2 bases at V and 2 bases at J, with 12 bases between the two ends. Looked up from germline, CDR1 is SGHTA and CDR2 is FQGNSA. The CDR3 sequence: CASSLRSVTNTGELFF. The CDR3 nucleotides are TGTGCCAGCAGCTTACGTTCAGTAACTAACACCGGGGAGCTGTTTTTT.

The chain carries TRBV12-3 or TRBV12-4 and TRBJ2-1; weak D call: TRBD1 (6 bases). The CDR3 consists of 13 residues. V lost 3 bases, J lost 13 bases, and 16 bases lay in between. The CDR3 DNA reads TGTGCCAGCAGTTTGATACAGGGCGAGACCCAGTTCTTC. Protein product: CASSLIQGETQFF.

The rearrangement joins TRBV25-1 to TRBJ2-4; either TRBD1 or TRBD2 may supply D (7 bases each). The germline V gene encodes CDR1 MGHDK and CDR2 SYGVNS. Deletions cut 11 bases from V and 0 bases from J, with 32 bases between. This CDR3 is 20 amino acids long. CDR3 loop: CARRSWGGQKNYLAKNIQYF. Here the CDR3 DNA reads TGTGCCCGTCGATCGTGGGGGGGACAGAAAAATTATCTAGCCAAAAACATTCAGTACTTC.

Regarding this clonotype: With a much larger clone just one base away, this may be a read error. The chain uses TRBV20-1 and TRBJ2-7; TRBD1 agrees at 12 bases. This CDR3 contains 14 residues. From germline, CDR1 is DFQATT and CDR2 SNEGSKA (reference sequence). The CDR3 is CSAPGTGGLYGQYF. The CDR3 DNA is TGCAGTGCCCCCGGGACAGGGGGCTTATACGGGCAGTACTTC.

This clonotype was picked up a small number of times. DNA of the CDR3: TGTGCCACCAGTGAAGCTAGACTAGCGAGACCGTCCTACAATGAGCAGTTCTTC. Translated, it gives CATSEARLARPSYNEQFF. The V call is TRBV24-1, the J call TRBJ2-1; 8 positions agree with TRBD2. Per germline, CDR1 KGHDR and CDR2 SFDVKD. CDR3 length: 18 residues. Unmatched junction bases numbered 11, after V lost 4 bases and J lost 1 base.